The rows below give T cell receptor beta chains drawn from one sample of a study of blood T cell repertoires in COVID-19. Clones were read by immunoSEQ multiplex PCR, and TCRdb kept only the in-frame ones, dropping some. The sample consists of some 80,000 clones, under 95% of them appearing once. The sample consisted of peripheral blood. Receptors originate from a woman older than 75 with active or convalescent COVID-19. Each CDR3 is given without its conserved first and last residue. Size tells how often a clone was seen (once, few, many) or the class of an expanded clone, and some rows leave it out.

v_call	j_call	clone_size	cdr3_aa
TRBV5-1	TRBJ1-1	once	ASSFGTTGRGTEAF
TRBV4-1	TRBJ2-3	NA	ASSPLAGVSTDTQY
TRBV25-1	TRBJ1-2	NA	ASSEYGGNYGYT
TRBV4-3	TRBJ1-2	NA	ASSQDPPGGGYT
TRBV2	TRBJ1-1	NA	ASELTGVGTEAF
TRBV28	TRBJ1-5	NA	ASSSEGYSNQPQH
TRBV28	TRBJ1-1	NA	ASILGGTEAF
TRBV7-2	TRBJ2-3	NA	ASSPGTASTDTQY
TRBV4-2	TRBJ2-2	NA	ASSHPDRAGSSGELF
TRBV18	TRBJ1-1	once	ASSPSPAGVVAF
TRBV9	TRBJ2-5	NA	ASSGQGKTQY
TRBV7-9	TRBJ1-2	NA	ASSLTGVDYGYT
TRBV3-1/TRBV3-2	TRBJ2-1	once	ASSQGGGDEQF
TRBV7-9	TRBJ1-2	few	ASSPRGGLNYGYT
TRBV6-2/TRBV6-3	TRBJ2-2	once	ASSYETNVDFNTGELF
TRBV5-4	TRBJ1-6	NA	ASSMGTGPLH
TRBV12-3/TRBV12-4	TRBJ2-2	NA	ASSRGPGELF
TRBV2	TRBJ1-4	NA	ASGRQGNEKLF
TRBV7-3	TRBJ2-3	NA	ASSLPSGEADTQY
TRBV5-1	TRBJ1-2	NA	ASRAARQGNYGYT
TRBV10-3	TRBJ2-2	once	AISEGTGGRTGELF
TRBV10-3	TRBJ1-1	NA	AISETENTEAF
TRBV5-1	TRBJ2-3	NA	ASSLDDRGAGTDTQY
TRBV4-1	TRBJ2-2	NA	ASSQPGQNTGELF
TRBV7-2	TRBJ1-4	once	ASSPRQGDGKF
TRBV7-8	TRBJ2-1	few	ATASRRNEQF
TRBV28	TRBJ1-5	NA	ASRPRDRDNQPQH
TRBV27	TRBJ1-6	NA	ASRSSGSYNSPLH
TRBV6-5	TRBJ1-1	NA	ASAGTTAAF
TRBV7-9	TRBJ1-1	NA	ASSFQGAGTEAF
TRBV24-1	TRBJ2-3	NA	ATSDRLQGADTQY
TRBV4-3	TRBJ2-5	NA	ASSKTGGGETQY
TRBV7-3	TRBJ1-2	once	ASSLRGSQNYGYT
TRBV6-5	TRBJ1-5	NA	ASSYTQESNQPQH
TRBV10-3	TRBJ2-3	NA	AIGHSDTQY
TRBV7-2	TRBJ1-1	NA	ASSLFRGGNTEAF
TRBV2	TRBJ2-7	NA	ASSEIVGTPYEQY
TRBV28	TRBJ2-7	once	ASRSGTSGGYEQY
TRBV10-3	TRBJ2-7	NA	AISAGTRTYEQY
TRBV27	TRBJ2-7	NA	ASRPRDSYEQY
TRBV19	TRBJ2-2	NA	ASLLSGNTGELF
TRBV7-2	TRBJ2-1	NA	ASSLPRLAGDNEQF
TRBV25-1	TRBJ1-3	NA	APDPLGQGPGNTIY
TRBV20-1	TRBJ2-2	NA	SASIGSNTGELF
TRBV28	TRBJ1-2	NA	ASSEANYGYT
TRBV12-3/TRBV12-4	TRBJ2-1	NA	ASSGGGTEQF
TRBV6-1	TRBJ1-3	NA	ASSVDTPISGNTIY
TRBV24-1	TRBJ2-5	NA	ATSDPTEYQETQY
TRBV5-1	TRBJ2-7	NA	ASSPLSGGSTYEQY
TRBV6-5	TRBJ2-1	NA	ASSYGTRNEQF
TRBV5-1	TRBJ2-2	NA	ASSLGQGLNTGELF
TRBV4-1	TRBJ2-3	NA	ASSQVAAPDTQY
TRBV6-5	TRBJ1-6	NA	ASSLGNYNSPLH
TRBV4-3	TRBJ2-6	NA	ASSQDPVQGSFSGANVLT
TRBV19	TRBJ1-6	NA	ASSKQGFYNSPLH
TRBV9	TRBJ2-7	NA	ASSEQGNEQY
TRBV4-2	TRBJ1-3	NA	ASSHGTGVNTIY
TRBV11-2	TRBJ2-7	NA	ASSAPRQGRYEQY
TRBV15	TRBJ1-1	once	ATSSGGMNSGTEAF